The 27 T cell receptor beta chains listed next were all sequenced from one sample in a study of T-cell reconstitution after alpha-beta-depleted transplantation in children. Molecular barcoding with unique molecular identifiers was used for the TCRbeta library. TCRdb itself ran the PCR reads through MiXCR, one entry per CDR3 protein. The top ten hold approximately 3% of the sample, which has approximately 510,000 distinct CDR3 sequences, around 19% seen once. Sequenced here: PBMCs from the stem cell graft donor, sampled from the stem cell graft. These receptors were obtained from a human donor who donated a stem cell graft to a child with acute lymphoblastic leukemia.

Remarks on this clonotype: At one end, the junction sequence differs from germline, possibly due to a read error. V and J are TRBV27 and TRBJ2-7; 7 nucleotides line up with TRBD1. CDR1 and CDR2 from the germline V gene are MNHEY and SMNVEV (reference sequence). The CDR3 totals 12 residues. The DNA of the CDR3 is TGTGCCAGCAGTTTATCCGGGATGGGACAGCACTTC. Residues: CASSLSGMGQHF.

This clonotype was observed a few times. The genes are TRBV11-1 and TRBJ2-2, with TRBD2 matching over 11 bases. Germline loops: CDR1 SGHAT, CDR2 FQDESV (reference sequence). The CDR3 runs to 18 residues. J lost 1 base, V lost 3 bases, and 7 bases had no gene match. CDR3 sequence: CASSFPTTSGVNTGELFF. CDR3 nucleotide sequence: TGTGCCAGCAGCTTTCCCACGACTAGCGGGGTGAACACCGGGGAGCTGTTTTTT.

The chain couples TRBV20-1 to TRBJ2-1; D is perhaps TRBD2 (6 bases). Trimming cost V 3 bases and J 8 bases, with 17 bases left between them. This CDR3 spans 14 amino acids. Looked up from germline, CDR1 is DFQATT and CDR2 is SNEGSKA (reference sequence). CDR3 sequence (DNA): TGCAGTGCTAGCCGGAGGGCCGAGTCCCATGAGCAGTTCTTC. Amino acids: CSASRRAESHEQFF.

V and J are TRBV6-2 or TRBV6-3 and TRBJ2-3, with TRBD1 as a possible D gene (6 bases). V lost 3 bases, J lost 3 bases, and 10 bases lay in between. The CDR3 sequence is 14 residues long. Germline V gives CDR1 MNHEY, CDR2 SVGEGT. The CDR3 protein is CASSYDGQTDTQYF. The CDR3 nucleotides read TGTGCCAGCAGTTATGACGGACAGACAGATACGCAGTATTTT.

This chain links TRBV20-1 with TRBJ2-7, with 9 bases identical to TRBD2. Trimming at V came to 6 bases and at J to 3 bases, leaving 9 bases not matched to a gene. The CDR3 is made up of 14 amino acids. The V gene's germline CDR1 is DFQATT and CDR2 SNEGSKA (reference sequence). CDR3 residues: CSARSGTSFYEQYF. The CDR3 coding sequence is TGCAGTGCCCGATCCGGGACTAGCTTCTACGAGCAGTACTTC.

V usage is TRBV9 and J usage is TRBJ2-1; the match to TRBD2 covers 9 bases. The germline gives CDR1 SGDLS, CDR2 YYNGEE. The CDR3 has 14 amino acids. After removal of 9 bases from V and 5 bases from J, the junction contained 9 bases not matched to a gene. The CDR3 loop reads CATSTSGANNEQFF. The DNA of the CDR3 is TGTGCCACCTCGACTAGCGGAGCTAACAATGAGCAGTTCTTC.

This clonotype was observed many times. CDR3 in amino acids: CASSPSTDTQYF. The CDR3 DNA sequence: TGTGCCAGCAGCCCCAGCACAGATACGCAGTATTTT. The chain has TRBV18 and TRBJ2-3; D not certain. CDR1 and CDR2 from the germline V gene are KGHSH and LQKENI. The CDR3 sequence is 12 residues long. V was clipped by 8 bases and J by 0 bases, with 6 bases between them.

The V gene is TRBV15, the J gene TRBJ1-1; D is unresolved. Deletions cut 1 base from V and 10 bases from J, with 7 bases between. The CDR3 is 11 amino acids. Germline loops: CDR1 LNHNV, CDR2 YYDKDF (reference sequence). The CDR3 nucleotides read TGTGCCACCAGCAGAGGTCAAGGAGCTTTCTTT. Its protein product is CATSRGQGAFF.

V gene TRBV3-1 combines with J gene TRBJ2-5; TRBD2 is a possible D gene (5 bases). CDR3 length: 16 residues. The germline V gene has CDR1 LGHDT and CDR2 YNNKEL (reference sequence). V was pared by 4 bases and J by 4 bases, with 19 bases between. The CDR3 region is CASSPPTILGGETQYF. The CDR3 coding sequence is TGTGCCAGCAGCCCCCCCACTATCCTTGGAGGAGAGACCCAGTACTTC.

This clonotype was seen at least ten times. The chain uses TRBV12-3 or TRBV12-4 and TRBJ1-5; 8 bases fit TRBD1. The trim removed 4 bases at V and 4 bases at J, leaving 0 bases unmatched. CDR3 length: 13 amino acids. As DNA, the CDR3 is TGTGCCAGCAGTTGGACAGGGAATCAGCCCCAGCATTTT. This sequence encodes CASSWTGNQPQHF.

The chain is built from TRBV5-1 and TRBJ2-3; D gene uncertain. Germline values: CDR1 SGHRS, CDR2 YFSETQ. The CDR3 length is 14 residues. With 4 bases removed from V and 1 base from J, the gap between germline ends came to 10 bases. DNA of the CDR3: TGCGCCAGCAGCCTTAATGCGGGCACAGATACGCAGTATTTT. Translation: CASSLNAGTDTQYF.

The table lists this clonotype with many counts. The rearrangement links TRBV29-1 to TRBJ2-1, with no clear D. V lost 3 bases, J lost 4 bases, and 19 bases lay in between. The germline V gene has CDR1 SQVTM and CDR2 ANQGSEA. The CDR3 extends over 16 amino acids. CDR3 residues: CSVEDRSAVNYNEQFF. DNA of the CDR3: TGCAGCGTTGAGGATAGGTCGGCAGTGAATTACAATGAGCAGTTCTTC.

CDR3 in amino acids: CASSQDFPPTWETQYF. The CDR3 DNA is TGTGCCAGCAGCCAAGATTTCCCGCCTACGTGGGAGACCCAGTACTTC. This rearrangement joins TRBV4-2 to TRBJ2-5, with D unclear. V was cut by 0 bases and J by 5 bases, with 16 bases left in between. Per the germline V gene, CDR1 is LGHNA and CDR2 is YNFKEQ. CDR3 length equals 16 residues.

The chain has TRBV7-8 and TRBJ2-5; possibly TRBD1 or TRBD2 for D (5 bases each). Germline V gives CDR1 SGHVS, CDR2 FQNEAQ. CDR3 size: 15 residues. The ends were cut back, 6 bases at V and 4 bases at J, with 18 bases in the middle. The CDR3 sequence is CASRLRPPGAETQYF. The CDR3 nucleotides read TGTGCCAGCAGACTGAGACCACCCGGGGCAGAGACCCAGTACTTC.

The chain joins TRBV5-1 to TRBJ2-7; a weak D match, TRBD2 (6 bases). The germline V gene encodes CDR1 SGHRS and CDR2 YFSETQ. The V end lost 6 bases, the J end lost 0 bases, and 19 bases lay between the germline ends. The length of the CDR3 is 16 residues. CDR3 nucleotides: TGCGCCAGCACCCTCGAGGGACTCCCAGGCTCCTACGAGCAGTACTTC. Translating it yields CASTLEGLPGSYEQYF.

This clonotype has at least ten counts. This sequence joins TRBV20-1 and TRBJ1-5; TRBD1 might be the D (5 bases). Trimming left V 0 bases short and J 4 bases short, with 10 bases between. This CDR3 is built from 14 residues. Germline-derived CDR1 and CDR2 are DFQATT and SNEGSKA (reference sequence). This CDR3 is CSARDLRGNQPQHF. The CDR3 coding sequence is TGCAGTGCTAGAGATCTACGGGGGAATCAGCCCCAGCATTTT.

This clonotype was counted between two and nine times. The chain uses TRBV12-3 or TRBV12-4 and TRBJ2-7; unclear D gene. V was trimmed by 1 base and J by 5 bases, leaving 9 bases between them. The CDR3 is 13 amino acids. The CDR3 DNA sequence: TGTGCCAGCAGTTTAGTAGCCCTCCACGAGCAGTACTTC. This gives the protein CASSLVALHEQYF.

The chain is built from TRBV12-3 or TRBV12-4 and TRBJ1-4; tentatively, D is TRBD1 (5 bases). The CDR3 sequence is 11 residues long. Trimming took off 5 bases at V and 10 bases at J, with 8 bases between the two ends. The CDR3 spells CASSPGPKLFF. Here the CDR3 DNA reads TGTGCCAGCAGTCCGGGACCAAAACTGTTTTTT.

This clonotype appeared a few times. The CDR3 DNA follows: TGCAGCGTTGCGGGAACTGGAAACACCATATATTTT. It encodes CSVAGTGNTIYF. This rearrangement joins TRBV29-1 to TRBJ1-3; no firm D call. V dropped 4 bases and J dropped 2 bases, with 6 bases sitting between them. Germline V CDR1 and CDR2: SQVTM, ANQGSEA. This CDR3 spans 12 amino acids.

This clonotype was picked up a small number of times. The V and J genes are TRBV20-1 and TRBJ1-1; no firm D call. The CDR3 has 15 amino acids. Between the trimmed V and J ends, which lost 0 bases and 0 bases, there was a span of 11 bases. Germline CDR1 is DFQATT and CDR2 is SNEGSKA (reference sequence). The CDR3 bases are TGCAGTGCTAGAGATCTGCTCGCGGTGAACACTGAAGCTTTCTTT. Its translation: CSARDLLAVNTEAFF.

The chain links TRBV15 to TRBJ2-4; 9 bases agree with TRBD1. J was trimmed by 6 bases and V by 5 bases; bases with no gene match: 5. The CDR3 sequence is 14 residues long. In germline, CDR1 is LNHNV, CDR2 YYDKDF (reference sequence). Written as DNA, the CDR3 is TGTGCCACCAGCGCCCCGGGACAGGGAAACATTCAGTACTTC. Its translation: CATSAPGQGNIQYF.

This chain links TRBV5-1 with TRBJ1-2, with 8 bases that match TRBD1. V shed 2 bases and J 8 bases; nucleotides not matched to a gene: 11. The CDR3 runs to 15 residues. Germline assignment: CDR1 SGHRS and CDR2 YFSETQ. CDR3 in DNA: TGCGCCAGCAGCTTCCCACAGGGGGACTATGAGGGCTACACCTTC. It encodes CASSFPQGDYEGYTF.

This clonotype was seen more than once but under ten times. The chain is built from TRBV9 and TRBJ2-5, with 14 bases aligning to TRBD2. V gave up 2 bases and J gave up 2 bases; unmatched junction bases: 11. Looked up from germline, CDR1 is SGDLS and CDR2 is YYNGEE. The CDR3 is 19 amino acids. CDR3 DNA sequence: TGTGCCAGCAGCGTCTCCCCCGGACTAGCGGGAGGTTGGCAAGAGACCCAGTACTTC. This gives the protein CASSVSPGLAGGWQETQYF.

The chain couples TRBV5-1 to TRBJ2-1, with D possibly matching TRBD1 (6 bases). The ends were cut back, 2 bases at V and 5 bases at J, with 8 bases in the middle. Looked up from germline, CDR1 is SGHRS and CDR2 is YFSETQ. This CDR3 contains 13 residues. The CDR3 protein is CASSFTGNNEQFF. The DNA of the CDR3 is TGCGCCAGCAGCTTTACAGGGAACAATGAGCAGTTCTTC.

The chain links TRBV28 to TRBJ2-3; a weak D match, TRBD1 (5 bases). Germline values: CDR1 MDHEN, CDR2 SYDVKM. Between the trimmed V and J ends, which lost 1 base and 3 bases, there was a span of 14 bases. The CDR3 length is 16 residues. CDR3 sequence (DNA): TGTGCCAGCAGTTTATTGGGGCCTGGGTTTACAGATACGCAGTATTTT. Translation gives CASSLLGPGFTDTQYF.

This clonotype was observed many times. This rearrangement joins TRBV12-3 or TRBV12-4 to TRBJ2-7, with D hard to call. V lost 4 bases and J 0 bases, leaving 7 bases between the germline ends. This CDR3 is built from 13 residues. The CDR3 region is CASSSAPSYEQYF. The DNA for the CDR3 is TGTGCCAGCAGTTCTGCCCCCTCCTACGAGCAGTACTTC.

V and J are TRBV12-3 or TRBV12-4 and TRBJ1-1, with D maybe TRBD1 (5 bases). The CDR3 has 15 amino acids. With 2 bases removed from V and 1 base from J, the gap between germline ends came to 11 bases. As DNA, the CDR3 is TGTGCCAGCAGTTTATGGGTCAGGGAGAACACTGAAGCTTTCTTT. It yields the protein CASSLWVRENTEAFF.